This section outlines one TCR beta chain sequence together with its context. Its antigen remains unidentified. The data stem from a study of T cell responses to AZD1222 COVID-19 vaccine. Overall study results and limits: Repertoires were collected only later (after the peak T cell response had occurred).

The assay was immunoSEQ multiplex PCR, and TCRdb's table has in-frame clones only and misses some. The table records 95,000 to 150,000 clones, roughly 89% of them present only once. Per the germline V gene, CDR1 is LNHDA and CDR2 is SQIVND (reference sequence). J gave up 3 bases and V 6 bases, and 7 bases lay outside the gene matches. This CDR3 comprises 15 residues. This receptor was identified in an adult in good health. Sequenced here: peripheral blood, sampled on day 0 of MenACWY control vaccination. The chain carries TRBV19 and TRBJ2-7; 11 bases line up with TRBD1. CDR3 coding DNA: TGTGCCAGTAGCCCTAGGACAGGGGGCTACTACGAGCAGTACTTC. Its translation is CASSPRTGGYYEQYF.